This TCR beta chain was profiled in a study of blood T cells in healthy people across ages. Extracted total RNA amounted to at least 5.5 micrograms for each sample. The CDR3 totals 13 residues. Germline CDR1 reads SQVTM; CDR2 reads ANQGSEA. With V trimmed by 8 bases and J by 2 bases, 9 bases remained unmatched. As regards this clonotype: What it binds is not known.

Primers used in a second PCR of roughly 6 to 11 cycles were a sample-barcoded 5' primer and a J-beta primer mix. Each CDR3 protein is one row after TCRdb ran MiXCR on the 5' RACE reads. The sample contains 850,000 to 1,000,000 distinct CDR3 sequences, about 51% of which appear only once. Findings of the study overall: The CMV status of each donor remained undetermined, and this could have confounded shifts in expanded clonotypes.

The gene calls are TRBV29-1 and TRBJ2-7; 7 nucleotides line up with TRBD1. The source of this sequence is a woman in her fifties or sixties in good health. The sample was blood. The CDR3 region is CSTRDSQAYEQYF. CDR3 DNA sequence: TGCAGCACCCGGGACAGCCAAGCCTACGAGCAGTACTTC.